This T cell receptor (beta chain) was recovered during a study of control samples from healthy donors and cancer patients. Sequenced by immunoSEQ multiplex PCR; TCRdb stores in-frame clones only, minus some. Among roughly 180,000 clones listed, roughly 95% were seen once. V dropped 3 bases and J dropped 8 bases, with 6 bases sitting between them. Germline V gene lookup returns CDR1 SGHNT and CDR2 YYREEE (reference sequence). The CDR3 has 12 residues. The sequence derives from a woman aged 55-69 years in good health. The genes are TRBV5-4 and TRBJ1-6; D might be TRBD1 (5 bases). Material for sequencing was blood. The CDR3 region is CASSSQDSPLHF. CDR3 DNA sequence: TGTGCCAGCAGCTCACAGGATTCACCCCTCCACTTT. The variable domain in full, completed from reference TRBV5-4 and TRBJ1-6, reads ETGVTQSPTHLIKTRGQQVTLRCSSQSGHNTVSWYQQALGQGPQFIFQYYREEENGRGNFPPRFSGLQFPNYSSELNVNALELDDSALYLCASSSQDSPLHFGNGTRLTVT.